This is a list of T cell receptor beta chains from one sample in a study of blood T cell repertoires in COVID-19. Repertoires were generated with immunoSEQ multiplex PCR, while TCRdb's copy carries only in-frame clones and drops some. There are roughly 220,000 clones in the sample; about 85% occur only once, and just under 20% lies in the top ten. The sample consisted of peripheral blood. Source of these receptors: a man aged 30-40 years with active or convalescent COVID-19. Each CDR3 is given with its conserved first and last residue. Fields, in order: V gene, J gene, CDR3 protein.

TRBV29-1	TRBJ1-1	CSGGQGLNTEAFF
TRBV12-3/TRBV12-4	TRBJ1-6	CASRTGNSPLHF
TRBV4-2	TRBJ2-2	CASSRGGGGVTGELFF
TRBV30	TRBJ2-1	CAWSVGPPRYNEQFF
TRBV5-1	TRBJ1-1	CASSPWTGLNEAFF
TRBV28	TRBJ1-1	CASRTGGTEAFF
TRBV18	TRBJ2-4	CASSQTTGDNKNIQYF
TRBV7-2	TRBJ2-1	CASSLTSGTYNEQFF
TRBV9	TRBJ2-6	CASSPREGASGANVLTF
TRBV14	TRBJ2-5	CASSQDTGPQYF
TRBV6-5	TRBJ2-1	CASRRTGGSNEQFF
TRBV6-1	TRBJ2-3	CASSEGGALDTQYF
TRBV7-6	TRBJ2-1	CASSFWAGSDNEQFF
TRBV11-3	TRBJ2-7	CASSLSGASEQYF
TRBV29-1	TRBJ1-2	CSVGKGTGSSYGYTF
TRBV30	TRBJ2-3	CALKQEITQYF
TRBV30	TRBJ1-1	CAWATGAGGAFF
TRBV27	TRBJ1-1	CASSFGISRETFF
TRBV13	TRBJ1-3	CASSLASNFGLDTIYF
TRBV6-6	TRBJ2-2	CASRPRGANTGELFF
TRBV6-6	TRBJ2-7	CASSYGGQSYEQYF
TRBV6-2/TRBV6-3	TRBJ1-5	CASSPGQTNIEDQPQHF
TRBV11-1	TRBJ1-5	CASSFPDRGVQPQHF
TRBV19	TRBJ2-1	CASSIGRYNEQFF
TRBV12-3/TRBV12-4	TRBJ1-1	CASSFGGVAEAFF
TRBV4-2	TRBJ2-5	CASSQDGQGSQETQYF
TRBV15	TRBJ1-1	CATSSSRGFTEAFF
TRBV5-1	TRBJ1-3	CASSSGQAGNTIYF
TRBV11-3	TRBJ2-7	CASSYPSPGQWTYEQYF
TRBV5-1	TRBJ2-7	CASSSSSGRRGSYEQYF
TRBV5-4	TRBJ1-2	CASSLGQGAYTF
TRBV6-2/TRBV6-3	TRBJ2-1	CASSYSTRGEQFF
TRBV30	TRBJ1-2	CAWSWTGGIYGYTF
TRBV10-3	TRBJ1-2	CAISVQGTGYGYTF
TRBV25-1	TRBJ2-7	CASSPGQGTREQYF
TRBV9	TRBJ2-1	CASSFPGGSEQFF
TRBV27	TRBJ2-7	CASSFRTSYEQYF
TRBV19	TRBJ2-3	CASSIGQGADTQYF
TRBV18	TRBJ1-2	CASLERGREVIVTF
TRBV28	TRBJ2-7	CASRNLIAGGQGEQYF
TRBV7-2	TRBJ1-2	CASSSGRTVYGYTF
TRBV7-2	TRBJ1-2	CASSLEQGYGYTF
TRBV6-5	TRBJ1-2	CASSYLQGPPGYTF
TRBV4-2	TRBJ2-6	CASSQDLGSGANVLTF
TRBV9	TRBJ1-6	CASSVGGKAAADLHF
TRBV29-1	TRBJ1-1	CSADRNTEAFF
TRBV10-3	TRBJ2-7	CAISESGVAYEQYF
TRBV30	TRBJ1-5	CAWGTPNQPQHF
TRBV7-9	TRBJ2-2	CASSLASGGTGELFF
TRBV5-1	TRBJ2-6	CASRSTGANVLTF
TRBV2	TRBJ1-5	CASSETRGYQPQHF
TRBV5-1	TRBJ2-7	CASSSVAGDSYEQYF
TRBV10-2	TRBJ2-7	CASSLLSNEQYF